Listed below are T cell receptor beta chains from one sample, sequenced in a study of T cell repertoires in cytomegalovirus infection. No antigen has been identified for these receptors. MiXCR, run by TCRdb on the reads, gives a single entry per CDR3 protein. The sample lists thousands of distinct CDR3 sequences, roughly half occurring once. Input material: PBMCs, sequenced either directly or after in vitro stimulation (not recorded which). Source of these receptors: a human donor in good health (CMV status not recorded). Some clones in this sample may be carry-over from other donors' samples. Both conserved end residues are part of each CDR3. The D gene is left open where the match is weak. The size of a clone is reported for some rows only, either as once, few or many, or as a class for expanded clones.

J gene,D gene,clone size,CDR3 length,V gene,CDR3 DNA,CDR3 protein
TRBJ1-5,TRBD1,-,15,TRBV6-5,TGTGCCACAGTACTACGACAGGGGACCAATCAGCCCCAGCATTTT,CATVLRQGTNQPQHF
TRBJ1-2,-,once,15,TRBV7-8,TGTGCCAGCAGCTCCCTCCGGCAGGGAGAATCTGGCTACACCTTC,CASSSLRQGESGYTF
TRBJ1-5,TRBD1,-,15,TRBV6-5,TGTGCCACAGGCCTCCGACAGGGGACCACTCCTCCCCAGCATTTT,CATGLRQGTTPPQHF
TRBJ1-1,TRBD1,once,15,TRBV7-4,TGTGCCAGCAGCAAACAGGGGGCTGGGAACACTGAAGCTTTATTT,CASSKQGAGNTEALF
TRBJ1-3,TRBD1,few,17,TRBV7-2,TGTGCCAGCAGCTTAGGGGGACAGGGGATCTCTGGAAACACCATATATTTT,CASSLGGQGISGNTIYF
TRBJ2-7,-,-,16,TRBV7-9,TGTGCCAGCAGCTTGTTGGGAATATCCCCATACAATGAGCAGTACTTC,CASSLLGISPYNEQYF
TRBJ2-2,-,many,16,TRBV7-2,TGTGCCAGCAGCTCTAGAGGCGGGTCCTACACCGGGGAGCTGTTTTTT,CASSSRGGSYTGELFF
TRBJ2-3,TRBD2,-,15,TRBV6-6,TGTGCCAGCAGCAAGAGCGGGAGGGCCTATGATACGCAGTATTTT,CASSKSGRAYDTQYF
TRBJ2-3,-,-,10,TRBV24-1,TGTGCCCGTCACGGTGATACGCAGTCTTTT,CARHGDTQSF
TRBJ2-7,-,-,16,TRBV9,TGTTCCAGCAGCGCCTCTTCGAAGCGGAGACCCTACGAGCAGTACTTC,CSSSASSKRRPYEQYF
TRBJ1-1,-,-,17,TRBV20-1,TGCAGTGCTAGACACCGGGACCCCAGAGGCCTGAACACTGAAGCTTTCTTT,CSARHRDPRGLNTEAFF
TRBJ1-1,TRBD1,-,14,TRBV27,TGTGCCAGCAGTTCCCTACAGGGGAGCACTGAAGCTTTCTTT,CASSSLQGSTEAFF
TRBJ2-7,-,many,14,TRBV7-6,TGTGCCAGCAGCCCTTGGGAGGGGGCATACGAGCAGTACTTC,CASSPWEGAYEQYF
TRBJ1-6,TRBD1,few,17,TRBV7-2,TGTGCCAGCAGCTTAGGAGAGTGGGGACAGATAAATTCACCCCTCCACTTT,CASSLGEWGQINSPLHF
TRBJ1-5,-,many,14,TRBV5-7,TGTGCCAGCAGACTCGACAAAAGCAATCAGCCCCAGCATTTT,CASRLDKSNQPQHF
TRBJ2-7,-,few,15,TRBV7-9,TGTGCCAGCAGCTCCCGGGACCTCGGTTTCTACGAGCAGTACTGG,CASSSRDLGFYEQYW
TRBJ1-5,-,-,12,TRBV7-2,TGTGCCAGCAGCTTAGGCAATCAGCCCCAGCATTTT,CASSLGNQPQHF
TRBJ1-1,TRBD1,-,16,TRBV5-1,TGCGCCAGCAGCTCCCGGGACAGGGGCGTGAACACTGAAGCTTTCTTT,CASSSRDRGVNTEAFF
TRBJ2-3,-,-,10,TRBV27,TGTGAGAGTCAGGGAGATACGCAGAATTTT,CESQGDTQNF
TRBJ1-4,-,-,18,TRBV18,TGTGCCAGCTCACCGGAACCGCTGAACGGTGCAACTAATGAAAAACTGTTTTTT,CASSPEPLNGATNEKLFF
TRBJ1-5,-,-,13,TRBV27,TGTTACAGCAGCCAGGGCAGCGGGCAGCCCCCGCATTTT,CYSSQGSGQPPHF
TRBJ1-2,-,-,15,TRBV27,TGTGCCAGCCGTGTTAATCAGGTGCATAACTATGGCTACACCTTC,CASRVNQVHNYGYTF
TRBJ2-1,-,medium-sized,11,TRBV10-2,TGCGCCAGCAGTGATTACAATGAGCAGTTCTTC,CASSDYNEQFF
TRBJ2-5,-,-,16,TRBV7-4,TGTGCCAGCAGCTTAGAGATCAGGGTGCAAGTAGAGACCCAGTACTTC,CASSLEIRVQVETQYF
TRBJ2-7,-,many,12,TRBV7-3,TGTGCCAGCAGCTTACCGCCCGGCGAGCAGTACTTC,CASSLPPGEQYF
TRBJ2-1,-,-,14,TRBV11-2,TGTGCAAGCAGACAGGCGGGAGTACGGAATGAGAAGTTCTTC,CASRQAGVRNEKFF
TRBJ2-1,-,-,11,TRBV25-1,TGTGCCAGCATAGGGGGCAATGAGCAGTTCTTC,CASIGGNEQFF
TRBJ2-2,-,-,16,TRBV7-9,TGTGCCCGCAGCTTAAGGGATGGATTTACAATCGGGGAGCTGTTTTGG,CARSLRDGFTIGELFW
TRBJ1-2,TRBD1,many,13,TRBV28,TGTGCCAGCAGTCCGATTACAGGGGATGGCCACACCTTC,CASSPITGDGHTF
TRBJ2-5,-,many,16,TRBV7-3,TGTGCCAGCAGCCCCGGGACCGCAAACTCCCAAGAGACCCAGTACTTC,CASSPGTANSQETQYF
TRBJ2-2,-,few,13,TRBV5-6,TGTGCCAGCAGTCTTGATAACACCGGGGAGCTGTTTTTT,CASSLDNTGELFF